These T cell receptor beta chains were read from a single sample in a study of OX40 agonist ivuxolimab in advanced cancers. Repertoires were generated with immunoSEQ multiplex PCR, while TCRdb's copy carries only in-frame clones and drops some. The table shows approximately 67,000 clones, with 85% occurring only once. Source: CD4+ or CD8+ T cells sorted from blood, taken in a trial of the OX40 agonist ivuxolimab. All receptors derive from an adult with an advanced solid tumor such as melanoma, head and neck, liver or kidney cancer. CDR3s include the opening cysteine and the closing phenylalanine or tryptophan. A D gene is named only where the DNA matches it firmly. For some rows the clone size is stated as once, few or many, or as a class when expanded; others skip it.

d_call	v_call	j_call	clone_size	cdr3_nt	cdr3_aa
NA	TRBV28	TRBJ1-3	few	TGTGCCAGCAGTGAGCTAGACGGAAACACCATATATTTT	CASSELDGNTIYF
TRBD1	TRBV10-3	TRBJ2-3	NA	TGTGCCATCAGCAGACAGGGGGCTCAAGATACGCAGTATTTT	CAISRQGAQDTQYF
TRBD1	TRBV29-1	TRBJ1-2	NA	TGCAGCGCCGACTACAGGGGTGGGCTTGGCTACACCTTC	CSADYRGGLGYTF
TRBD1	TRBV9	TRBJ1-1	NA	TGTGCCAGCAGCTACGGCAGGGGGGGAAACACTGAAGCTTTCTTT	CASSYGRGGNTEAFF
NA	TRBV7-7	TRBJ2-1	once	TGTGCTAGCAGCTTAGAAGGGGCCCTTCAGCAGTTCTTC	CASSLEGALQQFF
NA	TRBV19	TRBJ2-1	NA	TGTGCCAGTAGTATAGATGGACTAACCTACAATGAGCAGTTCTTC	CASSIDGLTYNEQFF
NA	TRBV29-1	TRBJ1-2	once	TGCAGCGTTGAATGGGGTTCCGGCTATGGCTACACCTTC	CSVEWGSGYGYTF
NA	TRBV28	TRBJ1-5	NA	TGTGCCAGCAGTGGGTATTTGGGGAACCAGCCCCAGCATTTT	CASSGYLGNQPQHF
NA	TRBV28	TRBJ2-7	NA	TGTGCCAGCAGCTCCCCTGGGGAGGGGGCACCGTACGAGCAGTACTTC	CASSSPGEGAPYEQYF
TRBD1	TRBV27	TRBJ1-4	NA	TGTGCCAGCAGGGCGGGACAGACTAATGAAAAACTGTTTTTT	CASRAGQTNEKLFF
NA	TRBV5-4	TRBJ1-2	NA	TGTGCCAGCAGGGACAAAACCCCCGGCTACACCTTC	CASRDKTPGYTF
NA	TRBV20-1	TRBJ2-5	NA	TGCAGTGCTAGAGAGCCCCAGACCCAGTACTTC	CSAREPQTQYF
NA	TRBV6-5	TRBJ2-7	NA	TGTGCCAGCAGTTTGGGCTACAGGGTATCCTACGAGCAGTACTTC	CASSLGYRVSYEQYF
TRBD1	TRBV10-3	TRBJ1-5	NA	TGTGCCATCAGTCCGGGACAGGGTCAGCCCCAGCATTTT	CAISPGQGQPQHF
TRBD1	TRBV5-1	TRBJ2-3	few	TGCGCCAGCAGCTTTGAGACAGGGTTAACAGATACGCAGTATTTT	CASSFETGLTDTQYF
NA	TRBV5-1	TRBJ2-2	NA	TGCGCCAGCAGCTTGGGGGGGCTCGCGAACACCGGGGAGCTGTTTTTT	CASSLGGLANTGELFF
TRBD1	TRBV18	TRBJ1-5	NA	TGTGCCAGCTCACCAAGACAGGGACGAGATCAGCCCCAGCATTTT	CASSPRQGRDQPQHF
TRBD1	TRBV30	TRBJ1-6	NA	TGTGCCTGGAGTGTACGGGACAGGATGCCCTATAATTCACCCCTCCACTTT	CAWSVRDRMPYNSPLHF
TRBD1	TRBV6-6	TRBJ1-4	NA	TGTGCCAGCAGCCTACAGGGGGAGGCTAATGAAAAACTGTTTTTT	CASSLQGEANEKLFF
NA	TRBV9	TRBJ2-2	few	TGTGCCAGCAGCCCACAAGGGATTCCCGGGGAGCTGTTTTTT	CASSPQGIPGELFF
NA	TRBV5-1	TRBJ1-2	NA	TGCGCCAGCAGCTTCGGACCGGGACGGAGGGGGAACTATGGCTACACCTTC	CASSFGPGRRGNYGYTF